This TCR beta chain was obtained from a study of human T cells and chemical hapten exposure. On the study more broadly: Affected patients, primarily female, had alopecia areata, totalis or universalis.

TCRdb recomputed calls from the RACE reads with MiXCR, one row per CDR3 protein. The sample consists of 200,000 to 300,000 distinct CDR3 sequences, roughly 8.9% of them appearing once. Deletions cut 6 bases from V and 6 bases from J, with 9 bases between. Germline V gene data show CDR1 as MNHEY and CDR2 as SVGEGT. The CDR3 extends over 12 amino acids. The sample's time point: pre-sensitization, week 0. Treatment defined: therapeutic diphenylcyclopropenone sensitization with weekly scalp DPC. This clonotype was detected a few times. Sample: whole blood, taken in connection with sensitization to the hapten diphenylcyclopropenone (DPC). This chain connects TRBV6-2 or TRBV6-3 to TRBJ1-5; no firm D call. The sequence was collected from a woman between 40 and 55 years old with alopecia areata. Some clones in this sample may be carry-over from other donors' samples. Here the CDR3 reads CASRTSSQPQHF. CDR3 sequence (DNA): TGTGCCAGCAGAACATCCAGTCAGCCCCAGCATTTT.